The T cell receptor beta chain described here comes from a study of T cell repertoires in cytomegalovirus infection. Study background: Based on public TCR beta signatures, there were indications of CMV infection and of a matching HLA type.

Overall study results and limits: People with CMV and the relevant HLA were identified by cumulative public TCR beta family frequency.

Germline V gives CDR1 LNHNV, CDR2 YYDKDF (reference sequence). This CDR3 is built from 14 residues. In the case of this clonotype: Its matching antigen is unknown. The junction does not match germline at one end; this may be a read error.

One entry per CDR3 protein results from TCRdb running MiXCR on the reads. The sample holds around 740,000 distinct CDR3 sequences, roughly a third seen once. Specimen: PBMCs. This clonotype was sampled from a human donor in good health (CMV status not recorded). Some clones in this sample may be carry-over from other donors' samples. The V call is TRBV15, the J call TRBJ1-1; no clear D gene. CDR3 in amino acids: CATSRDLILGKDYF. CDR3 nucleotides: TGTGCCACCAGCAGAGATTTGATCCTCGGCAAAGATTACTTT. The variable domain in full, with the rest retrieved from reference TRBV15 and TRBJ1-1, is DAMVIQNPRYQVTQFGKPVTLSCSQTLNHNVMYWYQQKSSQAPKLLFHYYDKDFNNEADTPDNFQSRRPNTSFCFLDIRSPGLGDTAMYLCATSRDLILGKDYFGQGTRLTVV.